This is a list of T cell receptor beta chains from one sample in a study of cytomegalovirus exposure and HLA in healthy donors. Sequencing was performed with immunoSEQ multiplex PCR; in TCRdb, only in-frame clones are kept and a portion is missing. This sample carries 150,000 to 180,000 clones, 86% of them seen once, and the ten largest clones take 20% to 25%. Sequenced material: PBMCs. These receptors were collected from a man aged 18 to 30 in good health and CMV-seropositive. The CDR3 runs from the conserved cysteine through the conserved F or W. The D gene is left open where the match is weak. Clone size appears in some rows only: once, few, many, or a class for an expanded clone.

v_gene	abundance	d_gene	j_gene	CDR3aa	CDR3nt
TRBV18	NA	TRBD1	TRBJ1-2	CASSPSSGQGADGYTF	TGTGCCAGCTCACCTTCATCGGGACAGGGGGCGGATGGCTACACCTTC
TRBV2	NA	NA	TRBJ2-1	CASSERLALGNEQFF	TGTGCCAGCAGTGAACGGCTAGCATTGGGCAATGAGCAGTTCTTC
TRBV27	NA	NA	TRBJ1-2	CASTKVGASEVSYGYTF	TGTGCCAGCACCAAAGTTGGGGCCTCAGAGGTTAGCTATGGCTACACCTTC
TRBV7-9	NA	TRBD2	TRBJ2-3	CASSFSAGGFTDTQYF	TGTGCCAGCAGCTTTTCAGCGGGGGGGTTCACAGATACGCAGTATTTT
TRBV29-1	NA	TRBD1	TRBJ1-1	CSAHPAQGITEAFF	TGCAGCGCCCACCCAGCACAGGGGATAACTGAAGCTTTCTTT
TRBV6-1	few	TRBD1	TRBJ2-7	CASSLDGTGSNEQYF	TGTGCCAGCAGCCTGGACGGGACAGGGTCCAACGAGCAGTACTTC
TRBV6-5	NA	NA	TRBJ2-5	CASRGGRETQYF	TGTGCCAGCAGGGGGGGGCGGGAGACCCAGTACTTC
TRBV4-1	NA	NA	TRBJ1-4	CASSREAEKLFF	TGCGCCAGCAGCCGAGAAGCTGAAAAACTGTTTTTT
TRBV7-7	once	NA	TRBJ2-7	CASSPMAGSYEQYF	TGTGCCAGCAGCCCTATGGCAGGGTCCTACGAGCAGTACTTC
TRBV2	NA	TRBD2	TRBJ2-5	CASRQTSGSPGETQYF	TGTGCCAGCAGACAGACTAGCGGGAGCCCCGGGGAGACCCAGTACTTC
TRBV18	NA	TRBD1	TRBJ1-4	CASSAGLQGVEKLFF	TGTGCCAGCTCAGCGGGGCTACAGGGGGTTGAAAAACTGTTTTTT
TRBV4-3	NA	TRBD1	TRBJ2-1	CASSQVSGQGLNEQFF	TGCGCCAGCAGCCAAGTTTCGGGACAGGGTTTAAATGAGCAGTTCTTC
TRBV5-1	NA	NA	TRBJ2-1	CASSLAGNEQFF	TGCGCCAGCAGCTTGGCAGGTAATGAGCAGTTCTTC
TRBV5-4	NA	NA	TRBJ2-7	CASSLAVGGSYEQYF	TGTGCCAGCAGCTTGGCCGTGGGGGGCTCCTACGAGCAGTACTTC
TRBV12-5	NA	TRBD1	TRBJ1-2	CASGPGTGPYGYTF	TGTGCTAGTGGTCCCGGGACAGGCCCTTATGGCTACACCTTC
TRBV4-3	NA	NA	TRBJ1-1	CASSQEGGGADTEAFF	TGCGCCAGCAGCCAAGAGGGTGGGGGCGCGGACACTGAAGCTTTCTTT
TRBV5-6	NA	TRBD1	TRBJ1-5	CASSLMDRAYQPQHF	TGTGCCAGCAGCTTGATGGACAGGGCTTATCAGCCCCAGCATTTT
TRBV9	NA	NA	TRBJ2-2	CASRGALANTGELFF	TGTGCCAGCAGGGGGGCTTTAGCGAACACCGGGGAGCTGTTTTTT